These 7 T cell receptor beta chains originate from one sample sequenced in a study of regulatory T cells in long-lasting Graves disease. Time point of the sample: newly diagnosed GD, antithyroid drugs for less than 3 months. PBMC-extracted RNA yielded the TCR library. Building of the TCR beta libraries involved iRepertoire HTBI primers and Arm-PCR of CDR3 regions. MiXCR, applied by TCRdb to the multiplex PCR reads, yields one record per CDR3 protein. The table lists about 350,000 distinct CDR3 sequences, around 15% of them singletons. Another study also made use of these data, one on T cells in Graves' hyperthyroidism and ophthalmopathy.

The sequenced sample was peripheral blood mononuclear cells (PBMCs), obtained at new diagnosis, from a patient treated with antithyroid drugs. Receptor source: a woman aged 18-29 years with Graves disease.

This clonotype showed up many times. The CDR3 DNA reads as TGTGCCAGCAGTTCTACAGGGGGCACCTACAATGAGCAGTTCTTC. Translation: CASSSTGGTYNEQFF. This chain connects TRBV12-3 or TRBV12-4 to TRBJ2-1, with 9 bases fitting TRBD1. V lost 4 bases, J lost 2 bases, and 3 bases stayed unmatched. The CDR3 is made up of 15 amino acids.

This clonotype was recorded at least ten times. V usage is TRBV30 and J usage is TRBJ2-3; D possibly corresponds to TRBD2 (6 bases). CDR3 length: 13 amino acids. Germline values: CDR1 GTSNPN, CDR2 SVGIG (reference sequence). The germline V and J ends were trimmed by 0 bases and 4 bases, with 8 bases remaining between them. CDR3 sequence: CAWSVGGADTQYF. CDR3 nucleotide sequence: TGTGCCTGGAGTGTAGGAGGGGCAGATACGCAGTATTTT.

Here the CDR3 reads CAMAGVDTEAFF. The CDR3, as DNA: TGTGCGATGGCGGGGGTGGACACTGAAGCTTTCTTT. The gene calls are TRBV5-4 and TRBJ1-1; maybe TRBD1 (5 bases). This CDR3 spans 12 amino acids. Germline loops: CDR1 SGHNT, CDR2 YYREEE (reference sequence).

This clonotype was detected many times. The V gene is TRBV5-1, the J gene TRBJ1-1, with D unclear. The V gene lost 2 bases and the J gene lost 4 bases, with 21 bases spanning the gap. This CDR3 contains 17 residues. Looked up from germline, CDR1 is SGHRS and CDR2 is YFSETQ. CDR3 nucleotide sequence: TGCGCCAGCAGCTTTTCTATTGTTGTCTCGGGCGGCACTGAAGCTTTCTTT. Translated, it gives CASSFSIVVSGGTEAFF. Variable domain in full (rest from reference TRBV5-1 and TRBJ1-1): KAGVTQTPRYLIKTRGQQVTLSCSPISGHRSVSWYQQTPGQGLQFLFEYFSETQRNKGNFPGRFSGRQFSNSRSEMNVSTLELGDSALYLCASSFSIVVSGGTEAFFGQGTRLTVV.

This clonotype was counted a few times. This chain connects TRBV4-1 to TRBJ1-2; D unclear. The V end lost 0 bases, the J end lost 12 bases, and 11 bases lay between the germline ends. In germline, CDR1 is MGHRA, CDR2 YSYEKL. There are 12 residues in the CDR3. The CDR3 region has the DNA TGCGCCAGCAGCCAAGATGTAGGGCCCCACACCTTC. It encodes CASSQDVGPHTF.

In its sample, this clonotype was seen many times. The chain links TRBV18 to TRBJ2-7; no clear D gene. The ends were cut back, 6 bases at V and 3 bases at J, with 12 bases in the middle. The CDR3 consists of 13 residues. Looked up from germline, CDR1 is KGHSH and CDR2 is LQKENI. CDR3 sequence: CASSRSSDYEQYF. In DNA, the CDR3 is TGTGCCAGCTCCCGGTCGAGCGACTACGAGCAGTACTTC.

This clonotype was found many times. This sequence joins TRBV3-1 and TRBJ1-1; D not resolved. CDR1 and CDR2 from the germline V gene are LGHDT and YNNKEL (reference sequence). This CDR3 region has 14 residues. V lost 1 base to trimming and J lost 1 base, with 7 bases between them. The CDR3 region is CASSQVGKNTEAFF. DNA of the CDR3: TGTGCCAGCAGCCAAGTAGGCAAGAACACTGAAGCTTTCTTT.